These 5 T cell receptor beta chains share one sample of origin, sequenced in a study of blood T cell repertoires in COVID-19. The assay was immunoSEQ multiplex PCR, and TCRdb's table has in-frame clones only and misses some. The sample records 83,000 or so clones, around 86% being singletons. The sequenced sample consisted of peripheral blood. These receptors all stem from an older man with active or convalescent COVID-19.

This chain uses TRBV6-5 with TRBJ1-5; tentative D call: TRBD1 (6 bases). This CDR3 contains 15 residues. CDR1 MNHEY and CDR2 SVGAGI come from the germline V gene. V was cut by 5 bases and J by 0 bases, with 11 bases left in between. The CDR3 DNA follows: TGTGCCAGCAGTAGCGGGACACTTAGCAATCAGCCCCAGCATTTT. As protein: CASSSGTLSNQPQHF.

This clone was recorded a few times. V is TRBV14 and J is TRBJ2-1; 11 nucleotides line up with TRBD2. Germline loops: CDR1 SGHDN, CDR2 FVKESK. The CDR3 is 16 amino acids. V gave up 4 bases and J gave up 4 bases; unmatched junction bases: 6. The CDR3 protein is CASSPAGTSGYNEQFF. DNA of the CDR3: TGTGCCAGCAGCCCAGCCGGGACTAGCGGATACAATGAGCAGTTCTTC.

The V and J genes are TRBV7-2 and TRBJ2-3, with D perhaps matching TRBD1 (6 bases). The CDR3 is 15 amino acids. In germline, CDR1 is SGHTA, CDR2 FQGNSA. V was cut by 5 bases and J by 0 bases, with 12 bases left in between. The CDR3 sequence is CASSPSRGSTDTQYF. CDR3 bases: TGTGCCAGCAGCCCCAGTAGGGGGAGCACAGATACGCAGTATTTT.

The chain is built from TRBV6-1 and TRBJ1-6, with TRBD1 matching over 7 bases. The V and J ends lost 0 bases and 10 bases, in that order; junction bases with no gene match: 6. There are 15 residues in the CDR3. Germline V gene sequence: CDR1 MNHNS, CDR2 SASEGT. The CDR3 sequence is CASSEATGITSPLHF. DNA of the CDR3: TGTGCCAGCAGTGAAGCGACAGGGATAACGTCACCCCTCCACTTT.

The chain joins TRBV28 to TRBJ2-4, with D possibly TRBD2 on 5 matching bases. Per the germline V gene, CDR1 is MDHEN and CDR2 is SYDVKM. The CDR3 is made up of 15 amino acids. Trimming stripped 2 bases from V and 3 bases from J, with 11 bases between. In nucleotides, the CDR3 is TGTGCCAGCAGTTTAACGGGGTTAGGCAAAAACATTCAGTACTTC. It codes for CASSLTGLGKNIQYF.